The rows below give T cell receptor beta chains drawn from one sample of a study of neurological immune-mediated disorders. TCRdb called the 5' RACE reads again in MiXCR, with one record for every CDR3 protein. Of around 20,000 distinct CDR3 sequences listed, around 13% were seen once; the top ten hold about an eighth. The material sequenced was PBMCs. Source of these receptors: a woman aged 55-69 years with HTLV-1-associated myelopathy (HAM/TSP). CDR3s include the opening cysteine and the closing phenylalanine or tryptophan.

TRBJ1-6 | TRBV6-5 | CASRAYNSPLHF
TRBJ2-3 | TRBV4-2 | CASSQEASGGPNTDTQYF
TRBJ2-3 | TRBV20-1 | CSARFPNGGITDTQYF
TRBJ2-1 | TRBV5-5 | CASSVLDTFANEQFF
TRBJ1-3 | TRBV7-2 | CASSRGPGSGNTIYF
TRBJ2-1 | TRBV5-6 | CASSLAVAPSSYNEQFF
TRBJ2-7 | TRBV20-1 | CSAALQAGGLYEQYF
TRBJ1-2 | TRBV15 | CATSGDRAGYTF
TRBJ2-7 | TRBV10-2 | CASGIGLAGTYEQYF
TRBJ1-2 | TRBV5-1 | CASSFQEGGYTF
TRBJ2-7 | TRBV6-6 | CASTSTSYEQYF
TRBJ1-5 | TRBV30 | CAWSLAGLHQPQHF
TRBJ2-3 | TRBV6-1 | CASSNRLAGGLDTQYF